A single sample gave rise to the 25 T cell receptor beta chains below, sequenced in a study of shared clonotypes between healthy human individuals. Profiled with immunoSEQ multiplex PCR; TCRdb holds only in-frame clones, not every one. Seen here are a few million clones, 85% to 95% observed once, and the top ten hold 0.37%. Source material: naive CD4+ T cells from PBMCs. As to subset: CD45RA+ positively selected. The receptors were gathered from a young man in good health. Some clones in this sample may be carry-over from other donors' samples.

The CDR3 is CAWSVQNTQYF. CDR3 in DNA: TGTGCCTGGAGTGTACAGAATACGCAGTATTTT. The chain employs TRBV30 and TRBJ2-3; D unclear. The germline V gene encodes CDR1 GTSNPN and CDR2 SVGIG (reference sequence). Trimming took 0 bases from V and 7 from J, leaving 5 bases between them. There are 11 residues in the CDR3.

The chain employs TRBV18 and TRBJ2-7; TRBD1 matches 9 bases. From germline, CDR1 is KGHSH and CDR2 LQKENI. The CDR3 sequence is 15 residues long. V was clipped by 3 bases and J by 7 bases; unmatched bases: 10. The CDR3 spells CASSPGTGQAAEQYF. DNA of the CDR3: TGTGCCAGCTCACCGGGGACAGGGCAAGCGGCAGAGCAGTACTTC.

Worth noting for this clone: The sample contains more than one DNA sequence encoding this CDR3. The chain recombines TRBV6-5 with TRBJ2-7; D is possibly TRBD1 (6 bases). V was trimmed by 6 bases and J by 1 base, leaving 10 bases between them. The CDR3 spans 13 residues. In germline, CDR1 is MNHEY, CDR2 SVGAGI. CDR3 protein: CASRLTGSYEQYF. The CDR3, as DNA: TGTGCCAGCAGACTCACAGGGTCCTACGAGCAGTACTTC.

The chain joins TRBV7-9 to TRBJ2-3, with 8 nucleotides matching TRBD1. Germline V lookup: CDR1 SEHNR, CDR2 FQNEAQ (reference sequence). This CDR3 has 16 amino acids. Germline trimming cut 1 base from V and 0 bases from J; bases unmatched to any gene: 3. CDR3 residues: CASSLEDRASTDTQYF. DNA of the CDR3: TGTGCCAGCAGCTTAGAGGACAGGGCTAGCACAGATACGCAGTATTTT.

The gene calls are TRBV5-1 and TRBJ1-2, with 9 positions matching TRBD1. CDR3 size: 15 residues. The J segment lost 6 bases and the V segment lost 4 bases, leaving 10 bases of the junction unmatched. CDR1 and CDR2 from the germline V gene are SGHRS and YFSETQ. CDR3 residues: CASSGSVGQGHGYTF. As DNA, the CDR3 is TGCGCCAGCAGCGGATCCGTGGGACAGGGCCATGGCTACACCTTC.

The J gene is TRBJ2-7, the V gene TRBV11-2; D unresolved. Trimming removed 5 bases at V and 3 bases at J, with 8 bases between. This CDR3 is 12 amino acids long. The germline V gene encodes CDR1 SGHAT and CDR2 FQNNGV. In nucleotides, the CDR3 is TGTGCCAGCAGCGCCCTAGTCTACGAGCAGTACTTC. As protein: CASSALVYEQYF.

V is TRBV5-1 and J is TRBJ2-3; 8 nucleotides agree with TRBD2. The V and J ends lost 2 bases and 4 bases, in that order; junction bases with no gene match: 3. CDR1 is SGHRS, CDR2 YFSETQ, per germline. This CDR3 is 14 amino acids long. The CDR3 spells CASSFGRAPDTQYF. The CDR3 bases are TGCGCCAGCAGCTTCGGGAGGGCCCCAGATACGCAGTATTTT.

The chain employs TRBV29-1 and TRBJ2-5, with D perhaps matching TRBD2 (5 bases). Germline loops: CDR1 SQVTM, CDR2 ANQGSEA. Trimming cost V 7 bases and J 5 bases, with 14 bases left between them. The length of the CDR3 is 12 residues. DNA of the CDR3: TGCAGCGCACCCTTCGGCGGGGAGACCCAGTACTTC. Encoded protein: CSAPFGGETQYF.

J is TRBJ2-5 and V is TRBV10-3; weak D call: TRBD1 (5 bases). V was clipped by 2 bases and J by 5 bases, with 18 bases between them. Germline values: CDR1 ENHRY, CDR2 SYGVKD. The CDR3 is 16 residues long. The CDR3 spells CAISETRQSPRETQYF. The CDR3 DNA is TGTGCCATCAGTGAGACACGACAGTCCCCTCGGGAGACCCAGTACTTC.

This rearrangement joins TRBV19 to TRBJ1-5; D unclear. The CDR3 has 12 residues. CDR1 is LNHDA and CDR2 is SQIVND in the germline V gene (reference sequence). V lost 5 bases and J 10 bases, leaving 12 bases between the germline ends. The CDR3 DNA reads TGTGCCAGTAGTCGGAAGAACCTACCCCAGCATTTT. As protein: CASSRKNLPQHF.

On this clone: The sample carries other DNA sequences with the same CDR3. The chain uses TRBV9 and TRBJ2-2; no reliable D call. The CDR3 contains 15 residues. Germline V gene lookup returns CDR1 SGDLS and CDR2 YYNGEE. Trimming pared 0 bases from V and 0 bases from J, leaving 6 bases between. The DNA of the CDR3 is TGTGCCAGCAGCGTAGGTTCTGCGAACACCGGGGAGCTGTTTTTT. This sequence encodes CASSVGSANTGELFF.

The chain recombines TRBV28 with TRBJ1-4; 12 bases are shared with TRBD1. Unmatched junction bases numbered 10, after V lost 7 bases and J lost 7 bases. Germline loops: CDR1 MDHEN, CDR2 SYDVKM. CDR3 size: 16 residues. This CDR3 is CASNPGQGAFGEKLFF. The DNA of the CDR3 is TGTGCCAGCAATCCGGGACAGGGGGCGTTTGGTGAAAAACTGTTTTTT.

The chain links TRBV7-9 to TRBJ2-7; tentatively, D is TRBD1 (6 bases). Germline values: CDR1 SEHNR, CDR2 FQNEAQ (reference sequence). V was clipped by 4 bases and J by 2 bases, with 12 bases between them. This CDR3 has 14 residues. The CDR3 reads CASSYLRGPYEQYF. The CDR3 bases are TGTGCCAGCAGCTACCTCAGGGGCCCCTACGAGCAGTACTTC.

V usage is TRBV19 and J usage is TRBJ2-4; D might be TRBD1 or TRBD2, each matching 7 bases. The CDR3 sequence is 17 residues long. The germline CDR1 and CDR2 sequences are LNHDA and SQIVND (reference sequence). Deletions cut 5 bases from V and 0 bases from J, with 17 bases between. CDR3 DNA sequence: TGTGCCAGTAGTGCAAATCAGGGGGGGAGAGCCAAAAACATTCAGTACTTC. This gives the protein CASSANQGGRAKNIQYF.

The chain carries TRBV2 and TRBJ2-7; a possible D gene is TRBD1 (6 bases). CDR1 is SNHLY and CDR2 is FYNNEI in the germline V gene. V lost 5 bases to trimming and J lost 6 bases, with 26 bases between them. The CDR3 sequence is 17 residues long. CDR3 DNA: TGTGCCAGCAGTTCCTTTCAGGGGCGGGTCCAAGGGGGCGAGCAGTACTTC. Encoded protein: CASSSFQGRVQGGEQYF.

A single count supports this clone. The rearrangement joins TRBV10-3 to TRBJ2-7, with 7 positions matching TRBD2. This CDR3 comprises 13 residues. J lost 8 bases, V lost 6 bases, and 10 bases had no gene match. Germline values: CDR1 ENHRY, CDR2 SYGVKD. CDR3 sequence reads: CAIRGTGTIQQYF. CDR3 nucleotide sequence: TGTGCCATCAGGGGGACTGGGACTATACAGCAGTACTTC.

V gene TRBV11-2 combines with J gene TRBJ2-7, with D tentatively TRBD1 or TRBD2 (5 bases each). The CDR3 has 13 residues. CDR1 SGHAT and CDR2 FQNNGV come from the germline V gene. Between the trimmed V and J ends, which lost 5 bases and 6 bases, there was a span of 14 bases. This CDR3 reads CASSAEGWREQYF. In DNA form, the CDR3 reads TGTGCCAGCAGCGCCGAGGGGTGGCGCGAGCAGTACTTC.

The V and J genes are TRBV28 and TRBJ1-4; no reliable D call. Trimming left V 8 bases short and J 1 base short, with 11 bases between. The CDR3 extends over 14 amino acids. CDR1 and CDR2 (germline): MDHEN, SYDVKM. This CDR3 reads CASHRSITNEKLFF. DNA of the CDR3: TGTGCCAGCCACCGGTCGATAACTAATGAAAAACTGTTTTTT.

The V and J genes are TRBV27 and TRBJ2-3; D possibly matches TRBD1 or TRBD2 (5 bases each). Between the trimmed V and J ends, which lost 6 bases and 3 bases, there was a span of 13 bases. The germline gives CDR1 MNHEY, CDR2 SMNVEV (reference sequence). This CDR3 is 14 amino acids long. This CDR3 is CASRFVGETDTQYF. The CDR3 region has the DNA TGTGCCAGCAGATTTGTGGGGGAGACAGATACGCAGTATTTT.

CDR3 coding DNA: TGCAGCGTTGAAGATTGGTCACAATACAATGAGCAGTTCTTC. Its translation is CSVEDWSQYNEQFF. The chain combines TRBV29-1 with TRBJ2-1, with D unclear. V lost 0 bases, J lost 4 bases, and 10 bases lay in between. Per germline, CDR1 SQVTM and CDR2 ANQGSEA. The CDR3 spans 14 residues.

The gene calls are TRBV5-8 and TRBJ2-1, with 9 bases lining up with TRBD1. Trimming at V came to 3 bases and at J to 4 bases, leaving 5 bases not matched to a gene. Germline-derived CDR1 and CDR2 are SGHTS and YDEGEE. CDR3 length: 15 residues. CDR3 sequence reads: CASSSSGTGYNEQFF. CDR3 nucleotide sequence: TGTGCCAGCAGCTCCTCAGGGACAGGGTACAATGAGCAGTTCTTC.

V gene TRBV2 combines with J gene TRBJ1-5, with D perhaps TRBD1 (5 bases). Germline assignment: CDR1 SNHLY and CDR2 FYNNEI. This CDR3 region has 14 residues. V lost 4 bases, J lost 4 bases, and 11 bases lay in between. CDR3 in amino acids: CASSGSTENQPQHF. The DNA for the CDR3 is TGTGCCAGCAGTGGATCGACAGAAAATCAGCCCCAGCATTTT.

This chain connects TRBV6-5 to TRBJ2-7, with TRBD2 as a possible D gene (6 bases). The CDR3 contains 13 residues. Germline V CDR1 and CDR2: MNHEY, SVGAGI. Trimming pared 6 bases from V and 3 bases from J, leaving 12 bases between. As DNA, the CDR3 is TGTGCCAGCAGCCGACTAGGCAGCTACGAGCAGTACTTC. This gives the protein CASSRLGSYEQYF.

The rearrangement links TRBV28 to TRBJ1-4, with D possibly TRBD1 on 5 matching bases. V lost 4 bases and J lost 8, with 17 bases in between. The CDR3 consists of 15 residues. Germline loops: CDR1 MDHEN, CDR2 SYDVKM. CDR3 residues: CASSSGSGGKEKLFF. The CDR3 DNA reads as TGTGCCAGCAGTTCCGGTTCGGGGGGGAAGGAAAAACTGTTTTTT.

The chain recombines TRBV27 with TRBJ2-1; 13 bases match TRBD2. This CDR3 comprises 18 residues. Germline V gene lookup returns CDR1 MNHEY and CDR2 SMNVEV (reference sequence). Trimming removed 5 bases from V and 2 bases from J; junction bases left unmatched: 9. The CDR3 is CASSTPRTSGSPYNEQFF. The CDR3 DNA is TGTGCCAGCAGTACACCCCGGACTAGCGGGAGCCCCTACAATGAGCAGTTCTTC.